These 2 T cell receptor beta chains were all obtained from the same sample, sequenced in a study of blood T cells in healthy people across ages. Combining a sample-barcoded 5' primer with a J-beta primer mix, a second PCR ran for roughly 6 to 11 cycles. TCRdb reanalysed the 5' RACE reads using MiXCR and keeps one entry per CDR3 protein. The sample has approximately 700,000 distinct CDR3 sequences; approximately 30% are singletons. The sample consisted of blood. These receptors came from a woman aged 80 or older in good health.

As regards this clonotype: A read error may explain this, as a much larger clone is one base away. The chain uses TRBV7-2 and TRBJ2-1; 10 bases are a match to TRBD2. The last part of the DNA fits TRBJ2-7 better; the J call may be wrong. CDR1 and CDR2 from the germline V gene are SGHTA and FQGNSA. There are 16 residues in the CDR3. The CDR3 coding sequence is TGTGCCAGCAGCACACAAGCGGGGGGGCTCTACAATGAGCAGTACTTC. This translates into CASSTQAGGLYNEQYF.

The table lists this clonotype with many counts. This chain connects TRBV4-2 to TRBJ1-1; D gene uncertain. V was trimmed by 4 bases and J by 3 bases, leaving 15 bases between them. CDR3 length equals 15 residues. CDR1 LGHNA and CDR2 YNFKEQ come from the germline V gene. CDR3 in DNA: TGTGCCAGCAGCCGGACCCCTTGGGCGGACACTGAAGCTTTCTTT. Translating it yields CASSRTPWADTEAFF.